This T cell receptor (beta chain) was profiled in a study of tumor and adjacent non-tumor tissue in lung cancer. Study findings and constraints: In normal lung, the top 100 clones were significantly more dominant than in tumor.

V was pared by 3 bases and J by 2 bases, with 14 bases between. Germline CDR1 LNHDA, CDR2 SQIVND (reference sequence). CDR3 length equals 15 residues. This sample's RNA came from whole unsorted tissue. Three rounds of nested PCR, following a modified ARM-PCR protocol, produced the TCRbeta library. From the multiplex PCR reads, TCRdb called clonotypes with MiXCR, one entry per CDR3 protein. The data hold 75,000 to 80,000 distinct CDR3 sequences, with 80% observed a single time. The count of this clonotype is one. Its antigen is unidentified. Sequenced: lung tumor tissue. The sequence derives from a woman in her forties or fifties with non-small cell lung cancer. This sequence joins TRBV19 and TRBJ2-7; TRBD2 might be the D (5 bases). CDR3 nucleotide sequence: TGTGCCAGTAGTATTTGGGCGGGCCATACCTACGAGCAGTACTTC. It encodes CASSIWAGHTYEQYF.